One sample yielded the 28 T cell receptor beta chains listed below, sequenced in a study of cytomegalovirus exposure and HLA in healthy donors. The PCR ran on 60 Vbeta and 13 Jbeta primers. The data were produced by immunoSEQ multiplex PCR, yet TCRdb's version contains in-frame clones alone and is incomplete. Of about 210,000 clones listed, roughly 85% were seen once; the top ten hold about 0.25%. Sequenced: PBMCs. Every receptor here comes from a girl aged 2 to 9 in good health and CMV-seronegative.

This clone was observed once. The CDR3 protein is CASSFPLRAYNEQFF. The CDR3 DNA follows: TGTGCCAGTAGTTTCCCCCTCAGGGCCTACAATGAGCAGTTCTTC. V is TRBV19 and J is TRBJ2-1, with D maybe TRBD1 (5 bases). This CDR3 has 15 residues. V was cut by 5 bases and J by 2 bases, with 13 bases left in between. Germline V CDR1 and CDR2: LNHDA, SQIVND (reference sequence).

About this clone: Other DNA sequences within the sample encode an identical CDR3. The V gene is TRBV30, the J gene TRBJ1-5; TRBD1 is a possible D gene (5 bases). V was pared by 0 bases and J by 4 bases, with 7 bases between. This CDR3 region has 13 residues. Germline CDR1 GTSNPN, CDR2 SVGIG (reference sequence). The CDR3 sequence: CAWSVQGNQPQHF. CDR3 DNA: TGTGCCTGGAGTGTCCAGGGAAATCAGCCCCAGCATTTT.

This chain uses TRBV4-2 with TRBJ2-1; 11 bases map to TRBD1. Trimming removed 4 bases from V and 7 bases from J; junction bases left unmatched: 9. The germline V gene encodes CDR1 LGHNA and CDR2 YNFKEQ. The CDR3 has 16 amino acids. The CDR3: CASSRPGTGGDNEQFF. In DNA, the CDR3 is TGTGCCAGCAGCCGGCCCGGGACAGGGGGGGATAATGAGCAGTTCTTC.

The chain combines TRBV4-2 with TRBJ2-3, with 9 bases matching TRBD2. CDR3 length: 17 amino acids. Germline loops: CDR1 LGHNA, CDR2 YNFKEQ. V shed 0 bases, J shed 4 bases, and the junction held 8 bases outside the gene matches. The chain's CDR3 is CASSQDRNSGGADTQYF. The CDR3, as DNA: TGTGCCAGCAGCCAAGATAGGAATAGCGGGGGAGCAGATACGCAGTATTTT.

The V gene is TRBV19, the J gene TRBJ1-5, with 8 bases aligning to TRBD1. CDR1 and CDR2 (germline): LNHDA, SQIVND (reference sequence). V lost 7 bases and J lost 5; bases outside the gene matches: 7. CDR3 length equals 14 residues. CDR3 sequence reads: CASNTGTGYQPQHF. The CDR3 DNA sequence: TGTGCCAGTAACACCGGGACAGGTTATCAGCCCCAGCATTTT.

This rearrangement joins TRBV5-1 to TRBJ2-3; 9 positions match TRBD2. J gave up 6 bases and V 4 bases, and 12 bases lay outside the gene matches. The germline gives CDR1 SGHRS, CDR2 YFSETQ. CDR3 size: 16 residues. For the CDR3, the DNA is TGCGCCAGCAGCAGGGGTAGCGGGGGCCGGGCGGATACGCAGTATTTT. Protein sequence: CASSRGSGGRADTQYF.

The chain has TRBV7-2 and TRBJ2-4; 7 nucleotides match TRBD1. The CDR3 runs 15 residues. Trimming at V came to 5 bases and at J to 8 bases, leaving 12 bases not matched to a gene. Germline CDR1 SGHTA, CDR2 FQGNSA. CDR3 residues: CASSTQQGKVDIQYF. CDR3 nucleotides: TGTGCCAGCAGCACGCAACAGGGGAAGGTGGACATTCAGTACTTC.

CDR3 residues: CASSPPKLGTINEKLFF. CDR3 bases: TGTGCCAGCTCACCACCGAAGCTTGGGACAATTAATGAAAAACTGTTTTTT. The chain employs TRBV18 and TRBJ1-4; TRBD1 might be the D (6 bases). The ends were cut back, 0 bases at V and 4 bases at J, with 15 bases in the middle. The germline gives CDR1 KGHSH, CDR2 LQKENI. The CDR3 contains 17 residues.

The chain employs TRBV7-2 and TRBJ1-4; D remains ambiguous. The V end lost 2 bases, the J end lost 5 bases, and 15 bases lay between the germline ends. Per germline, CDR1 SGHTA and CDR2 FQGNSA. CDR3 length: 16 residues. CDR3 coding DNA: TGTGCCAGCAGCTTAACGTGGCGGAGGACCAATGAAAAACTGTTTTTT. Translation: CASSLTWRRTNEKLFF.

This chain connects TRBV2 to TRBJ1-5; 10 positions agree with TRBD1. The CDR3 covers 17 residues. J lost 2 bases, V lost 9 bases, and 13 bases had no gene match. CDR1 is SNHLY and CDR2 is FYNNEI in the germline V gene. The CDR3 region is CASGTGALFAGNQPQHF. The CDR3 bases are TGTGCCAGTGGGACAGGGGCCTTGTTCGCGGGCAATCAGCCCCAGCATTTT.

This rearrangement joins TRBV28 to TRBJ1-2; D gene uncertain. The CDR3 runs to 13 residues. With 4 bases removed from V and 4 bases from J, the gap between germline ends came to 10 bases. The germline CDR1 and CDR2 sequences are MDHEN and SYDVKM. CDR3 in amino acids: CASSSFGAYGYTF. Written as DNA, the CDR3 is TGTGCCAGCAGTTCGTTCGGAGCCTATGGCTACACCTTC.

This sequence joins TRBV6-4 and TRBJ1-4; D not resolved. Germline CDR1 reads MRHNA; CDR2 reads SNTAGT. V dropped 7 bases and J dropped 5 bases, with 14 bases sitting between them. CDR3 length: 14 residues. DNA for the CDR3: TGTGCCAGCATGGGCAACCCCCTAAATGAAAAACTGTTTTTT. Translation: CASMGNPLNEKLFF.

CDR3 sequence (DNA): TGCGCCAGCAGGGCTAGCGGGATCGATGAGCAGTTCTTC. It specifies CASRASGIDEQFF. This chain joins TRBV5-1 and TRBJ2-1; TRBD2 agrees at 9 bases. CDR1 is SGHRS and CDR2 is YFSETQ in the germline V gene. The CDR3 extends over 13 amino acids. Trimming cost V 5 bases and J 8 bases; bases outside gene matches: 5.

The V and J genes are TRBV10-1 and TRBJ2-1; the D is unclear. CDR3 length: 17 amino acids. Trimming removed 0 bases at V and 6 bases at J, with 18 bases between. Germline values: CDR1 WNHNN, CDR2 SYGVQD (reference sequence). This CDR3 reads CASSESTLAGRFNEQFF. The CDR3 nucleotides read TGCGCCAGCAGTGAGTCGACGTTGGCAGGAAGGTTCAATGAGCAGTTCTTC.

The chain has TRBV13 and TRBJ2-3; TRBD2 aligns across 8 bases. CDR1 is PRHDT and CDR2 is FYEKMQ in the germline V gene (reference sequence). This CDR3 contains 20 residues. V lost 1 base, J lost 0 bases, and 15 bases stayed unmatched. The CDR3 loop reads CASSLAAVGGGFLSTDTQYF. CDR3 nucleotide sequence: TGTGCCAGCAGCTTAGCAGCAGTCGGGGGGGGCTTCCTAAGCACAGATACGCAGTATTTT. Combining the CDR3 with reference TRBV13 and TRBJ2-3 gives the whole variable domain AAGVIQSPRHLIKEKRETATLKCYPIPRHDTVYWYQQGPGQDPQFLISFYEKMQSDKGSIPDRFSAQQFSDYHSELNMSSLELGDSALYFCASSLAAVGGGFLSTDTQYFGPGTRLTVL.

The gene calls are TRBV5-6 and TRBJ2-7; the D is unclear. Germline V gene sequence: CDR1 SGHDT, CDR2 YYEEEE. The CDR3 sequence is 16 residues long. Trimming left V 3 bases short and J 0 bases short, with 16 bases between. The CDR3 spells CASSSLTLSPSYEQYF. The DNA of the CDR3 is TGTGCCAGCAGCTCACTAACACTTAGTCCCTCCTACGAGCAGTACTTC.

J is TRBJ2-2 and V is TRBV6-1; D gene uncertain. V shed 4 bases and J shed 0 bases, with 3 bases lying between them. In germline, CDR1 is MNHNS, CDR2 SASEGT. The CDR3 sequence is 13 residues long. The CDR3 spells CASSAPNTGELFF. In DNA form, the CDR3 reads TGTGCCAGCAGTGCTCCGAACACCGGGGAGCTGTTTTTT.

This sequence joins TRBV19 and TRBJ1-1; the D is unclear. CDR1 is LNHDA and CDR2 is SQIVND in the germline V gene (reference sequence). The CDR3 length is 15 residues. V lost 4 bases, J lost 0 bases, and 12 bases lay in between. The CDR3 sequence is CASSKSGFMNTEAFF. The CDR3 nucleotides are TGTGCCAGTAGTAAATCCGGGTTTATGAACACTGAAGCTTTCTTT.

The chain combines TRBV5-4 with TRBJ1-4; D perhaps matches TRBD1 (6 bases). Germline CDR1 reads SGHNT; CDR2 reads YYREEE (reference sequence). V was trimmed by 5 bases and J by 6 bases, leaving 11 bases between them. CDR3 size: 13 residues. The CDR3 nucleotides read TGTGCCAGCAGACGAGGGGGGGATGAAAAACTGTTTTTT. This gives the protein CASRRGGDEKLFF.

The chain recombines TRBV5-1 with TRBJ2-2; D not certain. Germline loops: CDR1 SGHRS, CDR2 YFSETQ. The V end was cut by 4 bases, the J end by 6 bases, with 13 bases between. CDR3 length: 14 residues. CDR3 DNA sequence: TGCGCCAGCAGCCACGACGGTAGCCCCGGGGAGCTGTTTTTT. This gives the protein CASSHDGSPGELFF. Full variable domain (rest looked up from reference TRBV5-1 and TRBJ2-2): KAGVTQTPRYLIKTRGQQVTLSCSPISGHRSVSWYQQTPGQGLQFLFEYFSETQRNKGNFPGRFSGRQFSNSRSEMNVSTLELGDSALYLCASSHDGSPGELFFGEGSRLTVL.

This chain joins TRBV30 and TRBJ1-2; D possibly corresponds to TRBD1 (6 bases). With 2 bases removed from V and 7 bases from J, the gap between germline ends came to 11 bases. Germline CDR1 reads GTSNPN; CDR2 reads SVGIG (reference sequence). The CDR3 runs to 12 residues. This CDR3 reads CAWSIGGGGYTF. CDR3 coding DNA: TGTGCCTGGAGTATAGGGGGGGGTGGCTACACCTTC.

This chain joins TRBV10-3 and TRBJ2-7; 8 nucleotides line up with TRBD2. CDR1 is ENHRY and CDR2 is SYGVKD in the germline V gene. The CDR3 extends over 16 amino acids. The junction had 12 bases not matched to a gene; V was cut back by 7 bases and J by 1 base. CDR3 DNA: TGTGCCATCAACGACCCCCGGGAGGGCGGTTCCTACGAGCAGTACTTC. Translated: CAINDPREGGSYEQYF.

This clone is a singleton in its sample. This rearrangement joins TRBV5-1 to TRBJ2-7; weak D call: TRBD1 (6 bases). The CDR3 length is 14 residues. In germline, CDR1 is SGHRS, CDR2 YFSETQ. Between the trimmed V and J ends, which lost 1 base and 2 bases, there was a span of 10 bases. CDR3 sequence: CASSLTGSAYEQYF. CDR3 coding DNA: TGCGCCAGCAGCTTGACAGGGAGTGCCTACGAGCAGTACTTC.

The gene calls are TRBV13 and TRBJ2-7; the match to TRBD2 covers 8 bases. The CDR3 extends over 14 amino acids. Germline-derived CDR1 and CDR2 are PRHDT and FYEKMQ (reference sequence). The trim removed 3 bases at V and 0 bases at J, leaving 1 base unmatched. Here the CDR3 reads CASSFSGTSYEQYF. The CDR3 DNA sequence: TGTGCCAGCAGCTTTAGCGGGACCTCCTACGAGCAGTACTTC.

The rearrangement uses TRBV6-1 and TRBJ1-5; D unclear. Germline CDR1 MNHNS, CDR2 SASEGT. V was pared by 2 bases and J by 7 bases, with 9 bases between. The CDR3 totals 13 residues. The CDR3 DNA follows: TGTGCCAGCAGTGAATCAGTTGGCCAGCCCCAGCATTTT. Translating it yields CASSESVGQPQHF.

This chain joins TRBV28 and TRBJ2-5; D uncertain. Trimming stripped 4 bases from V and 1 base from J, with 4 bases between. CDR3 length: 12 amino acids. Germline CDR1 reads MDHEN; CDR2 reads SYDVKM. The CDR3 DNA sequence: TGTGCCAGCAGTTCGGTCCAAGAGACCCAGTACTTC. Encoded protein: CASSSVQETQYF.

The chain carries TRBV11-2 and TRBJ2-2; no clear D gene. This CDR3 is 15 amino acids long. Per the germline V gene, CDR1 is SGHAT and CDR2 is FQNNGV. Trimming stripped 3 bases from V and 2 bases from J, with 10 bases between. The CDR3 DNA reads as TGTGCCAGCAGCTTTATACGGAGTAACACCGGGGAGCTGTTTTTT. It encodes CASSFIRSNTGELFF. Full variable domain (remainder filled in from reference TRBV11-2 and TRBJ2-2): EAGVAQSPRYKIIEKRQSVAFWCNPISGHATLYWYQQILGQGPKLLIQFQNNGVVDDSQLPKDRFSAERLKGVDSTLKIQPAKLEDSAVYLCASSFIRSNTGELFFGEGSRLTVL.

CDR3 sequence reads: CASSVATGHNQPQHF. In DNA form, the CDR3 reads TGTGCCAGCAGTGTGGCGACAGGGCACAATCAGCCCCAGCATTTT. The chain is built from TRBV6-1 and TRBJ1-5; 7 bases agree with TRBD1. CDR1 is MNHNS and CDR2 is SASEGT in the germline V gene. This CDR3 is 15 amino acids long. The V gene end was trimmed by 4 bases and the J gene end by 3 bases; junction bases not matched to a gene: 6.